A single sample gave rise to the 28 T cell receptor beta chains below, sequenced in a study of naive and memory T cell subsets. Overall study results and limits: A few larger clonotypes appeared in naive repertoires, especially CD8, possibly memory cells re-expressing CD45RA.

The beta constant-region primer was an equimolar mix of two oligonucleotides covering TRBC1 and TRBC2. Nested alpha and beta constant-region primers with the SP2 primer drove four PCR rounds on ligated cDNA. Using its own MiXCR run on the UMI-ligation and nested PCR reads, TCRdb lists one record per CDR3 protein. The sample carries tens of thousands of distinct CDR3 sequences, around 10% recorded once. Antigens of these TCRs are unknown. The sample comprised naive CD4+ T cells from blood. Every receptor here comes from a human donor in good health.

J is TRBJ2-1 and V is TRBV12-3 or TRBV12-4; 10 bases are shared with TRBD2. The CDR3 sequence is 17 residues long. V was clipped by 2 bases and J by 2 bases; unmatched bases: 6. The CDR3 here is CASSLYRLAGTYNEQFF. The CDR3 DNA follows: TGTGCCAGCAGTTTATACCGACTAGCGGGTACCTACAATGAGCAGTTCTTC.

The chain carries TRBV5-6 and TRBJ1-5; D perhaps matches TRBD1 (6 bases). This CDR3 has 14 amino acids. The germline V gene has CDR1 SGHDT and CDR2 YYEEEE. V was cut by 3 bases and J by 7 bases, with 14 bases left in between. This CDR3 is CASSWGQAGQPQHF. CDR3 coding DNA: TGTGCCAGCAGCTGGGGGCAGGCGGGGCAGCCCCAGCATTTT.

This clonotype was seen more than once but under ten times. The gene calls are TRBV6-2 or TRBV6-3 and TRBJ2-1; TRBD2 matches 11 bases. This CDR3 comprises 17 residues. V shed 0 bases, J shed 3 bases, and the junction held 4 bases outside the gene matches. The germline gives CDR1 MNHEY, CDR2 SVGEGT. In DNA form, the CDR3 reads TGTGCCAGCAGTTACTCTAGCGGGAGGGGTGTCTACAATGAGCAGTTCTTC. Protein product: CASSYSSGRGVYNEQFF.

In DNA, the CDR3 is TGTGCCACCAGCAGAGATTCCCCCAACTATGGCTACACCTTC. Protein: CATSRDSPNYGYTF. The chain links TRBV15 to TRBJ1-2; D is uncertain. V lost 0 bases and J 2 bases, leaving 7 bases between the germline ends. Germline assignment: CDR1 LNHNV and CDR2 YYDKDF (reference sequence). CDR3 length equals 14 residues.

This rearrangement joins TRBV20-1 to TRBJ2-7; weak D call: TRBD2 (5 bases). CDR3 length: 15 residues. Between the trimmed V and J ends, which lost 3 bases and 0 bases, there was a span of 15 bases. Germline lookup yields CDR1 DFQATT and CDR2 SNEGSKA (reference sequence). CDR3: CSASSFTRSSYEQYF. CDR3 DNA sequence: TGCAGTGCTAGTTCGTTTACTAGAAGCTCCTACGAGCAGTACTTC.

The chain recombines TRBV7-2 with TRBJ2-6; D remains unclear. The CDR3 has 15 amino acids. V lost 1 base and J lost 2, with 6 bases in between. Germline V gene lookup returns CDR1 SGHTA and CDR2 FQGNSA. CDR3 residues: CASSLEPAGANVLTF. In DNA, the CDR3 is TGTGCCAGCAGCTTAGAGCCCGCTGGGGCCAACGTCCTGACTTTC.

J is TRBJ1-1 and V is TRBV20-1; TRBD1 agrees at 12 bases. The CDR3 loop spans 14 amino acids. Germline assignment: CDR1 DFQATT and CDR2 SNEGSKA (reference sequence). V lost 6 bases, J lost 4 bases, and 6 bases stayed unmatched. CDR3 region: CSAGTGGAGTEAFF. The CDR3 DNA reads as TGCAGTGCGGGGACAGGGGGCGCGGGCACTGAAGCTTTCTTT.

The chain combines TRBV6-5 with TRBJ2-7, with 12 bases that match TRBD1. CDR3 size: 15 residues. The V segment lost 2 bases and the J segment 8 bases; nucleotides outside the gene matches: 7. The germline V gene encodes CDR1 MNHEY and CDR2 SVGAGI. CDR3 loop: CASSYGGTGGGQQYF. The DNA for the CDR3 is TGTGCCAGCAGTTACGGGGGGACAGGGGGCGGGCAGCAGTACTTC.

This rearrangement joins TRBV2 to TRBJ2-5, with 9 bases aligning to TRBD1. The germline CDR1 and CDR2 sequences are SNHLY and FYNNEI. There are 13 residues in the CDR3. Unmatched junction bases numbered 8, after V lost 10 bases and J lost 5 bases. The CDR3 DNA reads TGTGCCAACCACCGAGGACAGGGGGAGACCCAGTACTTC. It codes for CANHRGQGETQYF.

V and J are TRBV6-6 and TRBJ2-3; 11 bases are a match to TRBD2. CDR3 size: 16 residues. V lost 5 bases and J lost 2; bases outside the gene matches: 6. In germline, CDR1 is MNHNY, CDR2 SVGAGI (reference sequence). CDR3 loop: CASSGTSGTYTDTQYF. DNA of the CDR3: TGTGCCAGCAGTGGGACTAGCGGAACGTACACAGATACGCAGTATTTT.

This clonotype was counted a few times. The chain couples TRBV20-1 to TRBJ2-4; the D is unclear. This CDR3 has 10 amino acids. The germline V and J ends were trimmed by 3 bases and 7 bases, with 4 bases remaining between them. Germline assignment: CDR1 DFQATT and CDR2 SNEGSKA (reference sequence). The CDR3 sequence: CSASGNIQYF. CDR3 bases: TGCAGTGCTAGTGGTAACATTCAGTACTTC.

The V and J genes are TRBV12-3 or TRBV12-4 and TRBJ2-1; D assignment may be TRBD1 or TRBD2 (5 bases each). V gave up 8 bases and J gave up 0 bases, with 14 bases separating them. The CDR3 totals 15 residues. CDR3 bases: TGTGCCAGCTCCAAGGACGGGACCTCCTACAATGAGCAGTTCTTC. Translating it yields CASSKDGTSYNEQFF.

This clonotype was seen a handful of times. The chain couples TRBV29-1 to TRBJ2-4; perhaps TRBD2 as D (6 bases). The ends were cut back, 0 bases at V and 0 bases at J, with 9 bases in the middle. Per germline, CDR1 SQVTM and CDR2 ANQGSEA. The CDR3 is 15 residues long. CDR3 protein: CSVEEAGLAKNIQYF. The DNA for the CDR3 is TGCAGCGTTGAAGAAGCGGGTCTAGCCAAAAACATTCAGTACTTC.

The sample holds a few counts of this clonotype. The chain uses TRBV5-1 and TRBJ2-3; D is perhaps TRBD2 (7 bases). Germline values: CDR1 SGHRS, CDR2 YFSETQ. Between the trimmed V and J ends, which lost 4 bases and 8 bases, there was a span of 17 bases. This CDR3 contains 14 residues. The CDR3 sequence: CASSSGTQPPTQYF. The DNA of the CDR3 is TGCGCCAGCAGCAGCGGGACACAACCGCCTACGCAGTATTTT.

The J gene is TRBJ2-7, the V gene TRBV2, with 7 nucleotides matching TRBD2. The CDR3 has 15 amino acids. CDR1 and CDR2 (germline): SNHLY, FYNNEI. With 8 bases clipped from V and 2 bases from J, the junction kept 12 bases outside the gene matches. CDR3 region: CASDMGSSGPYEQYF. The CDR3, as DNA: TGTGCCAGCGACATGGGGTCTAGCGGCCCCTACGAGCAGTACTTC.

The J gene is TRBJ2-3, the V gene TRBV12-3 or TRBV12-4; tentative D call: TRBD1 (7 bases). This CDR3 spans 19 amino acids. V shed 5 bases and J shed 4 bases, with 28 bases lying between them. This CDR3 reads CASSGAGQSLAGVSDTQYF. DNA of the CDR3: TGTGCCAGCAGTGGGGCGGGACAGTCCCTGGCAGGGGTATCAGATACGCAGTATTTT.

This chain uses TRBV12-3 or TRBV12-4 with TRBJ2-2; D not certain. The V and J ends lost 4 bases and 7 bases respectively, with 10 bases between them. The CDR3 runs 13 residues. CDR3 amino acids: CASSYERVGELFF. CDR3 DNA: TGTGCCAGCAGTTATGAGCGAGTCGGGGAGCTGTTTTTT.

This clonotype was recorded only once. The CDR3 region has the DNA TGTGCCAGCACGTGGGGACAGCCCTATGGCTACACCTTC. The encoded protein is CASTWGQPYGYTF. The chain combines TRBV28 with TRBJ1-2; 7 bases align to TRBD1. The junction had 6 bases not matched to a gene; V was cut back by 7 bases and J by 4 bases. CDR1 and CDR2 (germline): MDHEN, SYDVKM. The CDR3 spans 13 residues.

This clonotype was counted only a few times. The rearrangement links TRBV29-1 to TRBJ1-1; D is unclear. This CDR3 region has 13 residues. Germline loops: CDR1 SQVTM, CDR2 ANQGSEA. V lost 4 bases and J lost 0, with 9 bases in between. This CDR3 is CSVVRPLNTEAFF. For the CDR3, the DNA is TGCAGCGTTGTCCGACCACTGAACACTGAAGCTTTCTTT.

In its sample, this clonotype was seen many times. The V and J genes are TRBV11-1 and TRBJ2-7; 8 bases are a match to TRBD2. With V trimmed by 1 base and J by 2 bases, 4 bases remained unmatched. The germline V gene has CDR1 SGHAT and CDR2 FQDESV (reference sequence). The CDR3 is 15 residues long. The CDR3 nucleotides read TGTGCCAGCAGCTTAGTGGAAGCGGGAGCCTACGAGCAGTACTTC. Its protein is CASSLVEAGAYEQYF.

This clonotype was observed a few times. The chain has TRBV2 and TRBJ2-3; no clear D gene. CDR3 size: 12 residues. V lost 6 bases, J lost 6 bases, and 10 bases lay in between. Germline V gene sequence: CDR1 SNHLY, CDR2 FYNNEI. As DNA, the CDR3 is TGTGCCAGCAGCGCTGGGCGGGATACGCAGTATTTT. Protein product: CASSAGRDTQYF.

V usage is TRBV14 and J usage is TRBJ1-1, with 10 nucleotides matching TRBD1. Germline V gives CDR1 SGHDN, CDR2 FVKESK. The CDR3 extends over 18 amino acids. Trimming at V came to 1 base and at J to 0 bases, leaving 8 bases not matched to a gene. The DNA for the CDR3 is TGTGCCAGCAGCCAAGTTGTCTCCGACAGGGGGCTGAACACTGAAGCTTTCTTT. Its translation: CASSQVVSDRGLNTEAFF.

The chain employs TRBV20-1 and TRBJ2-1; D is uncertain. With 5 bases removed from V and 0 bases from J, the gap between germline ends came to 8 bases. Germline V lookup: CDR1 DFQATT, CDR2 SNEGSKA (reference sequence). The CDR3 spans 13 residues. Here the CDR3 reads CSAPRNSYNEQFF. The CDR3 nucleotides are TGCAGTGCTCCCAGAAACTCCTACAATGAGCAGTTCTTC.

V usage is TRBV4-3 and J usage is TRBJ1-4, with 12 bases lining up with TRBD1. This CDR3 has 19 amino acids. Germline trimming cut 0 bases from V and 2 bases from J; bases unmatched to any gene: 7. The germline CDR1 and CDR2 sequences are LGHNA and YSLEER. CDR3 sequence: CASSQDLRDRGRTNEKLFF. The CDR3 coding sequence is TGCGCCAGCAGCCAAGATCTCCGGGACAGGGGGCGGACTAATGAAAAACTGTTTTTT.

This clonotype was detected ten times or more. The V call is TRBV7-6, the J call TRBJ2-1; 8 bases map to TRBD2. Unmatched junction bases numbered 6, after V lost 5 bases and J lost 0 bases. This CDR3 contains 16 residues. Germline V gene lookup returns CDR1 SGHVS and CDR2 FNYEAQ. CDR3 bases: TGTGCCAGCAGCCCAAAGCGGGAGAGCTCCTACAATGAGCAGTTCTTC. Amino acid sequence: CASSPKRESSYNEQFF.

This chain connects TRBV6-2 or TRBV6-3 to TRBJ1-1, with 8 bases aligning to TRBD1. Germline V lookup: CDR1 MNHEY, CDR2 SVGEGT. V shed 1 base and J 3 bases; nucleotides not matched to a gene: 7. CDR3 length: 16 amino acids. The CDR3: CASSYLAGGPDTEAFF. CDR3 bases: TGTGCCAGCAGTTACTTAGCAGGGGGCCCGGACACTGAAGCTTTCTTT.

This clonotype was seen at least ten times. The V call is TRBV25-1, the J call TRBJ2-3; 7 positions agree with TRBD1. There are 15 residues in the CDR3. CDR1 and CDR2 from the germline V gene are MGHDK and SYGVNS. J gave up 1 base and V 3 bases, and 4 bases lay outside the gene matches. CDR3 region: CASSDRDRGTDTQYF. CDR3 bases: TGTGCCAGCAGTGACCGGGACAGAGGCACAGATACGCAGTATTTT.

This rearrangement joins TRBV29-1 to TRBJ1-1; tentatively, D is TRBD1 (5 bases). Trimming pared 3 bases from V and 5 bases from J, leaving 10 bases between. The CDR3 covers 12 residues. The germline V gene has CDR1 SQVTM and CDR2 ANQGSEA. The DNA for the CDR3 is TGCAGCGTTGAGAGGGGAGAAACTGAAGCTTTCTTT. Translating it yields CSVERGETEAFF.